This T cell receptor beta chain came from a study of blood T cells in healthy people across ages. Looked up from germline, CDR1 is DFQATT and CDR2 is SNEGSKA (reference sequence). J lost 1 base, V lost 6 bases, and 7 bases had no gene match. The CDR3 is 14 residues long. Primed by a sample-barcoded 5' primer and a J-beta primer mix, a second PCR proceeded for roughly 7 to 12 cycles. MiXCR was run by TCRdb on the 5' RACE reads, yielding one entry per CDR3 protein. The data show approximately 1,000,000 distinct CDR3 sequences, 30% to 40% seen once. The sequenced material came from blood. The clonotype comes from a man younger than 30 in good health. The chain recombines TRBV20-1 with TRBJ1-2; TRBD1 matches at 8 bases. CDR3 loop: CSARTGSNNYGYTF. The CDR3 bases are TGCAGTGCGAGGACAGGGAGCAATAACTATGGCTACACCTTC.